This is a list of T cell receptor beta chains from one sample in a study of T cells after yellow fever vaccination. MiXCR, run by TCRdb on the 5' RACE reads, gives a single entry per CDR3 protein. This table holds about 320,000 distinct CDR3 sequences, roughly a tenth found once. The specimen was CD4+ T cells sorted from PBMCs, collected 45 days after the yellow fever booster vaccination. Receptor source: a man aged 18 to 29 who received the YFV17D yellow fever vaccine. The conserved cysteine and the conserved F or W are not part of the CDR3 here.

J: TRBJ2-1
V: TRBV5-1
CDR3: ASSLAAVRYNEQF

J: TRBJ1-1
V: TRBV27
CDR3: ASCYRAHEAF

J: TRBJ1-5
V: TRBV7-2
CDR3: ASSLVEGDQPQH

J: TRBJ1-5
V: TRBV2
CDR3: ASTNTGRGLNQPQH

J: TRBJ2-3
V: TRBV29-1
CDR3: SVSRGRGTDTQY

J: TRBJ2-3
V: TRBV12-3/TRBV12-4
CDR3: ASSYYAQY

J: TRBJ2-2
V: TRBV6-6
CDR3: ASSYQTSWGRLF

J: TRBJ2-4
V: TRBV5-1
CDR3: ASSLIPAGGAKNIQY

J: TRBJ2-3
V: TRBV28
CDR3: ASSPWMGRGTDTQY

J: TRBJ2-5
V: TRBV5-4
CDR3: ASSLGQHQETQY

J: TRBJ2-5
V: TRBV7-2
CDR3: ASSLSRGMETQY

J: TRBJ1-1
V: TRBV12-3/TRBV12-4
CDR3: AGGRSGTVAF

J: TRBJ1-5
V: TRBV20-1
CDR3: SARVFGFEGQPQH

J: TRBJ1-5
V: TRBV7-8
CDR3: ASSLEGTGDQPQH

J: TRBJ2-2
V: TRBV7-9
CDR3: ASSSTGSTGELF

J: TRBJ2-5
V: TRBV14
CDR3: ASGVQYQETQY

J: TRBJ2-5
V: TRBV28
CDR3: ASSLLHAIWAQY

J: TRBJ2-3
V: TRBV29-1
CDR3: SLTSTDTQY

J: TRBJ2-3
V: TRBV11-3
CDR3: ASSVGLAGFLDTQY

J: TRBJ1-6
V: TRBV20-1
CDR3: SATNPQGNSPLH

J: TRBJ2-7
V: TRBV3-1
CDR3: ASSRRNDYEQY

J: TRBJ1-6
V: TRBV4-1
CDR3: ASSGGSAPYNSPLH

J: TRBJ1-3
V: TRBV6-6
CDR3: ASSYNLLRVGNTIY

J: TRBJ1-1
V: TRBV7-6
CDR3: ASSSAANTEAF

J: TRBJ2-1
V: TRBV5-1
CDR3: ASSFSSGGSYNEQF

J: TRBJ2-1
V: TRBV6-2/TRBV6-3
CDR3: ASSTVGRGLAGGYNEQF

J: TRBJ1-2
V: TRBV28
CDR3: ASSQMGLVYGYT

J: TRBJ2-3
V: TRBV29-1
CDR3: SVAQGSPTDTQY

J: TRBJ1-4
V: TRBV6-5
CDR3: ASSYKSTTNEKLF

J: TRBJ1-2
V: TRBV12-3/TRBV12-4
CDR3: ASSLGRLPT

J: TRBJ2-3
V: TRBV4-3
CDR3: ASSQSPGHSTDTQY

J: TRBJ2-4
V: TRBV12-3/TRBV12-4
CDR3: ASRPPGLAGTRQY

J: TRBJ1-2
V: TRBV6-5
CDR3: ASSSDYREVIYGYT

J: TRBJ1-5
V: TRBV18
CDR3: ASSPQGNGNQPQH

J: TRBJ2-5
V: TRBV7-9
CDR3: ASRTGAVQETQY

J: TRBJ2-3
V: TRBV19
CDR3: ASSIRGGPADTQY

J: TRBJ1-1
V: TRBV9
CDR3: ASSKTGNTEAF

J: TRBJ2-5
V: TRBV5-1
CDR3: ASSSQGEETQY

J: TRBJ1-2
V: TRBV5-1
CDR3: ASSLDGYYGYT

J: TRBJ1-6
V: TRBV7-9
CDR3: ASSSLVDSPLH

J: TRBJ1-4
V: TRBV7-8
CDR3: ASMVPGEGEKLF

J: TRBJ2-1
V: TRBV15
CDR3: ATSRSGQSSYNEQF

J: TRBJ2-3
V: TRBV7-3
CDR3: ASSSIERGTQY

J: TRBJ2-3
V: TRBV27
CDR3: ASSLGRGRDTQY

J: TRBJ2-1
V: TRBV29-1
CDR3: SKIFGQGSYNEQF

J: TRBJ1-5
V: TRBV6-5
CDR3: ASSYYGDRNQPQH

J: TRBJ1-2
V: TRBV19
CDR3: ASSIRQGNGYT

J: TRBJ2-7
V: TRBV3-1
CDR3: ASSQGVDIPYEQY

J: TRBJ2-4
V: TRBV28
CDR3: ASSLFSDGGAKNIQY

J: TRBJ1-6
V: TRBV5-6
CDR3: ASSLAGTEIFSPLH

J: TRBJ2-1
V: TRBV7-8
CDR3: ASSHSPDGGQF

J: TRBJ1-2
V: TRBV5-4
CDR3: ASSYGSNFYGYT

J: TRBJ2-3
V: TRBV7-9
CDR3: ASSPGTGATDTQY

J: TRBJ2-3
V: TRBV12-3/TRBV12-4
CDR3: ASRLQGWSTDTQY